This T cell receptor beta chain was captured by sequencing in a study of technical replicates of blood from a few donors. Some clones are missing from TCRdb's copy, which holds only in-frame ones; the method was immunoSEQ multiplex PCR. The sample lists about 83,000 clones; approximately 94% were seen once. There are 15 residues in the CDR3. Germline lookup yields CDR1 MRHNA and CDR2 SNTAGT. Deletions cut 7 bases from V and 0 bases from J, with 13 bases between. This chain uses TRBV6-4 with TRBJ2-1; a possible D gene is TRBD2 (5 bases). This TCR came from a human donor in good health. Material for sequencing was T cells isolated from PBMCs. CDR3 in DNA: TGTGCCAGCACCATGGACTCGAGCTCCTACAATGAGCAGTTCTTC. Amino acid sequence: CASTMDSSSYNEQFF.